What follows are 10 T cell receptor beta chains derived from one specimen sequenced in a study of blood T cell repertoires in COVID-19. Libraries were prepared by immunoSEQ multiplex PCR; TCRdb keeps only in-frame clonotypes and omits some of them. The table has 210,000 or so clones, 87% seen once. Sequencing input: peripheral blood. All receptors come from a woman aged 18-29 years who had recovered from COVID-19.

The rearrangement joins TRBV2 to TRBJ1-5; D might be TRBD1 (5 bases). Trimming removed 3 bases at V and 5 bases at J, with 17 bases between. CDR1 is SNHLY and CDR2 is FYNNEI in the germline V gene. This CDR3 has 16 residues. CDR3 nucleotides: TGTGCCAGCAGTGACCCGACGGCAGGGCCCCATCAGCCCCAGCATTTT. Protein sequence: CASSDPTAGPHQPQHF.

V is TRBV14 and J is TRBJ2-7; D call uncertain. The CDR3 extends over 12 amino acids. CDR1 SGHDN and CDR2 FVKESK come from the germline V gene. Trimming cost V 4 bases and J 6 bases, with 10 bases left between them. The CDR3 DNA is TGTGCCAGCAGCCTTAACCTATTCGAGCAGTACTTC. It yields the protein CASSLNLFEQYF.

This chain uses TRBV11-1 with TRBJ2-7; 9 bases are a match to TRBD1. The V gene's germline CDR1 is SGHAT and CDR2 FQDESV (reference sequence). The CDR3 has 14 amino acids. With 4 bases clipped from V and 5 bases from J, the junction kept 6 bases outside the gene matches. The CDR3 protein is CASSSGTGLHEQYF. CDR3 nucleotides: TGTGCCAGCAGCTCCGGGACAGGGCTACACGAGCAGTACTTC.

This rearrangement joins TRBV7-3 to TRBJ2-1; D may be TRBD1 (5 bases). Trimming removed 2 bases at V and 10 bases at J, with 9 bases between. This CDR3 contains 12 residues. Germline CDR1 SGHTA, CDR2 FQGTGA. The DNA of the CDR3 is TGTGCCAGCAGCTTATCAGGGTACGAGCAGTTCTTC. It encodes CASSLSGYEQFF.

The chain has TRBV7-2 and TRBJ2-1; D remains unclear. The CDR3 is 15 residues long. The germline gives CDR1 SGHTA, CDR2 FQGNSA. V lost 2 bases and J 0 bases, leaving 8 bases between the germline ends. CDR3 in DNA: TGTGCCAGCAGCTTAACCCCGCGCTCCTACAATGAGCAGTTCTTC. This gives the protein CASSLTPRSYNEQFF.

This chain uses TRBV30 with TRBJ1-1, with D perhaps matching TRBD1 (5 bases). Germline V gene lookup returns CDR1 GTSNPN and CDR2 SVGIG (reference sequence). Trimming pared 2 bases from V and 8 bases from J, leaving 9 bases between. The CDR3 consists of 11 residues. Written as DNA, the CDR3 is TGTGCCTGGAGTCAGGGTTTGGAAGCTTTCTTT. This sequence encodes CAWSQGLEAFF. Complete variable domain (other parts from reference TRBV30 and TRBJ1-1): SQTIHQWPATLVQPVGSPLSLECTVEGTSNPNLYWYRQAAGRGLQLLFYSVGIGQISSEVPQNLSASRPQDRQFILSSKKLLLSDSGFYLCAWSQGLEAFFGQGTRLTVV.

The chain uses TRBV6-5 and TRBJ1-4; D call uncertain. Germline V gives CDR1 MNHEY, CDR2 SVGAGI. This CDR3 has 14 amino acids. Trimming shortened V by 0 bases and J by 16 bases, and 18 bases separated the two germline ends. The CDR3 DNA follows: TGTGCCAGCAGTTACTCAATGAGTTCCATAATCCGGTTTTTT. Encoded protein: CASSYSMSSIIRFF.

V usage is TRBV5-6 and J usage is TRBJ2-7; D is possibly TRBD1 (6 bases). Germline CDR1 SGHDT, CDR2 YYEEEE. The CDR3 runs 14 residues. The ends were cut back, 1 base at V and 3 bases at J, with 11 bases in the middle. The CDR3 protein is CASSLMDSYYEQYF. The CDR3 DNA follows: TGTGCCAGCAGCTTGATGGACAGTTACTACGAGCAGTACTTC.

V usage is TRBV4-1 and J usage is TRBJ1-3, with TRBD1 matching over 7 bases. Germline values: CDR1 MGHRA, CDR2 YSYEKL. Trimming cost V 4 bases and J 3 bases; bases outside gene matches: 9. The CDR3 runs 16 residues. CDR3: CASSPKTGRYGNTIYF. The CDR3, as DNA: TGCGCCAGCAGCCCTAAGACAGGGCGTTATGGAAACACCATATATTTT.

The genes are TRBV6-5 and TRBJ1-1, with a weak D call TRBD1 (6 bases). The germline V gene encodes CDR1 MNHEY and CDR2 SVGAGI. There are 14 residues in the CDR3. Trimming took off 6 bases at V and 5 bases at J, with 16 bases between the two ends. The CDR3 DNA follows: TGTGCCAGCAGCCAAGTTCCCGGACAGACTGAAGCTTTCTTT. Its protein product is CASSQVPGQTEAFF.